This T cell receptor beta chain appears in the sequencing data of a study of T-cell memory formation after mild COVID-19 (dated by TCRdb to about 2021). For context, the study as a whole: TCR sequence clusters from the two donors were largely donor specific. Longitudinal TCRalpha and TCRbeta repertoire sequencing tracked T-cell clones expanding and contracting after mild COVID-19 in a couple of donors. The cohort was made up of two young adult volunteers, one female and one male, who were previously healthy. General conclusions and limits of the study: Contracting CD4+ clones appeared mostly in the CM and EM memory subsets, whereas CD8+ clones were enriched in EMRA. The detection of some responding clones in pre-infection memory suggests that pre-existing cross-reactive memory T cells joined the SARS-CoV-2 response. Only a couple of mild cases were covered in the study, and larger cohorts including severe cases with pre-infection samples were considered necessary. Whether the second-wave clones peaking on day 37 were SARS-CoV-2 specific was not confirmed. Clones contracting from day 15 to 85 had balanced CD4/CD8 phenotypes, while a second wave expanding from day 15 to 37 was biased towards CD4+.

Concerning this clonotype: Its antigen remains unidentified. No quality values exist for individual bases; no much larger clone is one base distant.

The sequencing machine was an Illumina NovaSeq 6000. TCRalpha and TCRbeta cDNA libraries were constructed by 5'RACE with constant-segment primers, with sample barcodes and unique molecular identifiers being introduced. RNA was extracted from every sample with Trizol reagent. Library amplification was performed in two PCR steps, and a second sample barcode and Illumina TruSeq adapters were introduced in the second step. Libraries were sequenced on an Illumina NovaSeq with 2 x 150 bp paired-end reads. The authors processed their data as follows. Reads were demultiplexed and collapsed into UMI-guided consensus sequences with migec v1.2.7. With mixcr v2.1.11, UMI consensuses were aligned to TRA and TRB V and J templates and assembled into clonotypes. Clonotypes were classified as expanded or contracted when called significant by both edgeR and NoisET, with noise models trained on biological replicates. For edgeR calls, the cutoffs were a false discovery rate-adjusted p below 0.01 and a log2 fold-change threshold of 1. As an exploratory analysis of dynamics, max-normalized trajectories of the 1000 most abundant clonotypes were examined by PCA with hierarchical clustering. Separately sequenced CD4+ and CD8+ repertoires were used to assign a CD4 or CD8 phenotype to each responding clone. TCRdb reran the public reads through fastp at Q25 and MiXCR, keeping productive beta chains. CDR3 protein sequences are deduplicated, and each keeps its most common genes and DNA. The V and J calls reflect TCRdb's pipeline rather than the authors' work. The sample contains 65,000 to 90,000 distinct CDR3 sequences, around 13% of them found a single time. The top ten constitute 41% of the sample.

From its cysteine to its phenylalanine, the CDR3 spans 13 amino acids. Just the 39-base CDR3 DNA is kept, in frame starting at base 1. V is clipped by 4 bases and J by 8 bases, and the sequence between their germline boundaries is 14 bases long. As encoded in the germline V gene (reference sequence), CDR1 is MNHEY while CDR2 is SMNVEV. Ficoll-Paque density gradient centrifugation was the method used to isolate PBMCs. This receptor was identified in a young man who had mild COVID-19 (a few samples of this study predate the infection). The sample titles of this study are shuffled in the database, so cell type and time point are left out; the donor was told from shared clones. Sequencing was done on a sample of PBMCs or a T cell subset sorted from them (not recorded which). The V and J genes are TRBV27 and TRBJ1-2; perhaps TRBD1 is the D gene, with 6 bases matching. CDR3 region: CASSWTEASGYTF. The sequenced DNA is TGTGCCAGCAGTTGGACAGAAGCTTCGGGCTACACCTTC.